Listed below are T cell receptor beta chains from one sample, sequenced in a study of a mutant IDH1 vaccine in newly diagnosed glioma. Sequenced by immunoSEQ multiplex PCR; TCRdb stores in-frame clones only, minus some. The profile shows 20,000 to 25,000 clones, approximately 86% of them singletons. The sequences come from PBMCs, collected from a glioma patient treated with radiotherapy, temozolomide or both. These receptors were taken from a middle-aged man with glioma. The CDR3 runs from the conserved cysteine through the conserved F or W. A D gene is named only where the DNA matches it firmly. Part of the rows lack a size; the others show once, few, many or a class for expanded clones.

-	-	TRBJ1-4	TRBV7-9	TGTGCCAGCAGCTTAGCGCTAGGGAATGAAAAACTGTTTTTT	CASSLALGNEKLFF
-	TRBD2	TRBJ2-7	TRBV5-4	TGTGCCAGCAGCTCTGGACTAGCGCCAGCCTCCTACGAGCAGTACTTC	CASSSGLAPASYEQYF
-	TRBD1	TRBJ1-4	TRBV5-1	TGCGCCAGCAGCTTTGGACAGGGGGGGGAAAAACTGTTTTTT	CASSFGQGGEKLFF
few	TRBD1	TRBJ1-4	TRBV6-5	TGTGCCAGCAGTTACTTCCAGGGGGCGGGTGAAAAACTGTTTTTT	CASSYFQGAGEKLFF
-	-	TRBJ2-2	TRBV5-1	TGCGCCAGCAGCTCCGGGGGGCCGGGCACCGGGGAGCTGTTTTTT	CASSSGGPGTGELFF
-	-	TRBJ1-6	TRBV5-4	TGTGCCAGCAGCAACACGAGGGGGGCAAGGGGCACCGATAATTCACCCCTCCACTTT	CASSNTRGARGTDNSPLHF
-	TRBD1	TRBJ1-3	TRBV6-5	TGTGCCAGCAGTTGGACAGGCCCCCCTGGAAACACCATATATTTT	CASSWTGPPGNTIYF
-	-	TRBJ2-5	TRBV5-1	TGCGCCAGCAGCTTGGAGGCCGGACCCCAAGAGACCCAGTACTTC	CASSLEAGPQETQYF
-	-	TRBJ1-4	TRBV19	TGTGCCAGTAGTCCCTTAGCTCCGACAGGAGGTATGCTGGCTTTT	CASSPLAPTGGMLAF
once	-	TRBJ1-2	TRBV19	TGTGCCAGTAGTATCGGACATTCAAATAACTATGGCTACACCTTC	CASSIGHSNNYGYTF
once	TRBD1	TRBJ2-2	TRBV10-3	TGTGCCATCACAGGGGGACAGGGGGCGAAGCCGATACTGAACTCCGGGGAGCTGTTTTTT	CAITGGQGAKPILNSGELFF
-	-	TRBJ2-7	TRBV2	TGTGCCAGCAGTGAAGGCGTACAGGGAGGATGGCCATACGAGCAGTACTTC	CASSEGVQGGWPYEQYF
-	-	TRBJ1-1	TRBV7-2	TGTGCCAGCAGCTTTGACGGAGACACTGAAGCTTTCTTT	CASSFDGDTEAFF
once	TRBD1	TRBJ1-2	TRBV2	TGTGCCAGCAGCGGGACAGGGGACCTTAACTATGGCTACACCTTC	CASSGTGDLNYGYTF
-	TRBD1	TRBJ1-2	TRBV6-1	TGTGCCAGCAGTGGTAGGGGGAGGGGGCTGGATGGCTACACCTTC	CASSGRGRGLDGYTF
few	-	TRBJ1-5	TRBV10-3	TGTGCCATCAGTGATGAGGGGGGCTTTATGCCCCAGCATTTT	CAISDEGGFMPQHF
-	-	TRBJ1-1	TRBV5-1	TGCGCCAGCAGCTTGGGGTCGGCGGGGGGCACTGAAGCTTTCTTT	CASSLGSAGGTEAFF
-	TRBD1	TRBJ1-1	TRBV18	TGTGCCAGCTCACCGCCAGACAGGGGAACCTTGAACACTGAAGCTTTCTTT	CASSPPDRGTLNTEAFF
-	-	TRBJ1-1	TRBV29-1	TGCAGCGTTGGAGGGGTAAACACTGAAGCTTTCTTT	CSVGGVNTEAFF
-	-	TRBJ1-4	TRBV13	TGTGCCAGCAGCCGTCGGACTGAAAAACTGTTTTTT	CASSRRTEKLFF
few	-	TRBJ2-1	TRBV10-3	TGTGCCACCGAGGGACCCGGAGGTAGTGAGCAGTTCTTC	CATEGPGGSEQFF
-	-	TRBJ2-7	TRBV4-2	TGTGCCAGCAGCCAAGGGACAGTATACGAGCAGTACTTC	CASSQGTVYEQYF
-	TRBD1	TRBJ2-1	TRBV5-1	TGCGCCAGCAGCCGGACAGGGAAGGGCAATGAGCAGTTCTTC	CASSRTGKGNEQFF
-	-	TRBJ1-1	TRBV5-4	TGTGCCAGCAGCTTCGGCACTGAAGCTTTCTTT	CASSFGTEAFF
-	-	TRBJ2-3	TRBV2	TGTGCCAGCAGTGAAGTGTCTGCCACAGATACGCAGTATTTT	CASSEVSATDTQYF
-	TRBD1	TRBJ2-2	TRBV18	TGTGCCAGCTCACCTTGGACAGGGGACGCCGGGGAGCTGTTTTTT	CASSPWTGDAGELFF
-	-	TRBJ2-3	TRBV6-6	TGTGCCAGCAGTTACGGGTCAGATACGCAGTATTTT	CASSYGSDTQYF
-	TRBD1	TRBJ2-1	TRBV6-1	TGTGCCAGCAGTGGGGACAGTCTAAGGGAGCAGTTCTTC	CASSGDSLREQFF
-	-	TRBJ1-1	TRBV6-6	TGTGCCAGCAGTTACAAGGGGGGGATTGAAGCTTTCTTT	CASSYKGGIEAFF
-	-	TRBJ1-2	TRBV30	TGTGCCTGGAATTCCGGGGGAAACTATGGCTACACCTTC	CAWNSGGNYGYTF
-	TRBD1	TRBJ2-1	TRBV29-1	TGCAGCGTTGGGACAGGGATCAATGAGCAGTTCTTC	CSVGTGINEQFF
medium-sized	TRBD2	TRBJ2-7	TRBV6-1	TGTGCCAGCAGTGAAGCGCCTAGCGGGAGTTACGAGCAGTACTTC	CASSEAPSGSYEQYF
-	TRBD2	TRBJ2-1	TRBV19	TGTGCCACCAGGACTAGCGGGAACGGTGAGCAGTTCTTC	CATRTSGNGEQFF
-	TRBD1	TRBJ2-2	TRBV6-5	TGTGCCAGCAGTTACGGCCAGGGGGCATTCACCGGGGAGCTGTTTTTT	CASSYGQGAFTGELFF
-	-	TRBJ1-4	TRBV2	TGTGCCAGCTTAGTCCGGGGGGCTAATGAAAAACTGTTTTTT	CASLVRGANEKLFF
-	-	TRBJ1-1	TRBV5-4	TGTGCCAGCAGCTTGAAGGGAAAGAACACTGAAGCTTTCTTT	CASSLKGKNTEAFF
few	-	TRBJ2-2	TRBV5-4	TGTGCCAGCAGCCCAGACCACAGGGCCGCGAACACCGGGGAGCTGTTTTTT	CASSPDHRAANTGELFF
-	-	TRBJ1-4	TRBV2	TGTGCCAGCACCCGGACAGCAACTAATGAAAAACTGTTTTTT	CASTRTATNEKLFF
few	-	TRBJ1-5	TRBV7-9	TGTGCCAGCAGCTTAGCGGTAGCAGGGGTGAGCAATCAGCCCCAGCATTTT	CASSLAVAGVSNQPQHF